Sequencing of this TCR beta chain was carried out in a study of CD8+ T cells in alopecia areata. The authors sorted CD4+ cells into CD25+CD127- cells for roughly five patients. Peripheral blood and lesional scalp punch biopsies were taken from alopecia areata patients. CDR3 length equals 14 residues. Trimming took off 5 bases at V and 9 bases at J, with 17 bases between the two ends. The germline V gene has CDR1 LNHDA and CDR2 SQIVND (reference sequence). cDNA serving as the sequencing template came from extracted, reverse transcribed RNA. The repertoire was sequenced with immunoSEQ multiplex PCR; TCRdb's copy has only in-frame clones and lacks some. In the table there are around 36,000 clones, around half of which are singletons.

The rearrangement uses TRBV19 and TRBJ2-1; D perhaps matches TRBD2 (7 bases). This TCR was sampled from a human donor with alopecia areata. The sample was CD4+ Tregs sorted from blood. The CDR3 DNA reads as TGTGCCAGTAGTCCCCGGGGGGCCTCCACTGAGCAGTTCTTC. Translation: CASSPRGASTEQFF.